The clone carrying this T cell receptor (beta chain) was observed a handful of times. Sample-barcoded 5' priming and a J-beta primer mix drove a second PCR of roughly 6 to 12 cycles. Unique molecular identifiers of 12 random nucleotides labeled each cDNA. TCRdb fed the 5' RACE reads into MiXCR, producing one record per CDR3 protein. The data show roughly 500,000 distinct CDR3 sequences, approximately 25% seen once. This entry belongs to a study of blood T cells in healthy people across ages. These same records also appear under a second study, on T cells of mothers and their children.

Source material: blood. This clonotype originated in a boy aged 5-17 years in good health.

The CDR3 sequence: CASSQNRAVGEETQYF. Here the CDR3 DNA reads TGTGCCAGCAGCCAAAACAGGGCGGTGGGGGAAGAGACCCAGTACTTC. The chain joins TRBV4-2 to TRBJ2-5, with D perhaps matching TRBD1 (6 bases). The V end lost 2 bases, the J end lost 3 bases, and 16 bases lay between the germline ends. This CDR3 has 16 amino acids. Per the germline V gene, CDR1 is LGHNA and CDR2 is YNFKEQ.